This T cell receptor (beta chain) was sequenced in a study of T cell responses to AZD1222 COVID-19 vaccine. Produced via immunoSEQ multiplex PCR; TCRdb's table is partial and in-frame only. This repertoire shows around 74,000 clones, about 90% found once; its top ten account for approximately 6.6%. CDR3 length: 14 residues. Germline CDR1 and CDR2: SNHLY and FYNNEI. V was cut by 7 bases and J by 5 bases, with 15 bases left in between. The sequence came from an adult in good health. Sequencing used peripheral blood, obtained on day 0 of MenACWY control vaccination. The chain couples TRBV2 to TRBJ2-1; tentatively, D is TRBD1 (5 bases). The CDR3 nucleotides read TGTGCCAGCACCGCCGGTAGGACAAACAATGAGCAGTTCTTC. This encodes CASTAGRTNNEQFF. The variable domain in full, completed from reference TRBV2 and TRBJ2-1, reads EPEVTQTPSHQVTQMGQEVILRCVPISNHLYFYWYRQILGQKVEFLVSFYNNEISEKSEIFDDQFSVERPDGSNFTLKIRSTKLEDSAMYFCASTAGRTNNEQFFGPGTRLTVL.